Below are 30 T cell receptor beta chains sequenced from a single sample in a study of cytomegalovirus exposure and HLA in healthy donors. Profiled with immunoSEQ multiplex PCR; TCRdb holds only in-frame clones, not every one. The sample holds around 49,000 clones, 94% seen once. Sequenced material: PBMCs. The receptor set was obtained from a woman between 18 and 30 years old in good health and CMV-seropositive.

The chain couples TRBV10-2 to TRBJ2-3; 11 nucleotides align to TRBD2. The J segment lost 12 bases and the V segment lost 3 bases, leaving 8 bases of the junction unmatched. Germline values: CDR1 WSHSY, CDR2 SAAADI. The CDR3 length is 14 residues. Here the CDR3 reads CASSDITSGSLQYF. In nucleotides, the CDR3 is TGCGCCAGCAGTGATATCACTAGCGGGAGTCTTCAGTATTTT.

This clone was observed a few times. The DNA for the CDR3 is TGCAGCGTTGAATTTCCAGGGTCGAGTGGCTACACCTTC. This sequence encodes CSVEFPGSSGYTF. The gene calls are TRBV29-1 and TRBJ1-2; D perhaps matches TRBD1 (5 bases). The CDR3 has 13 amino acids. Trimming stripped 2 bases from V and 7 bases from J, with 14 bases between. Germline lookup yields CDR1 SQVTM and CDR2 ANQGSEA.

This chain uses TRBV18 with TRBJ1-5; 9 nucleotides line up with TRBD1. CDR3 size: 15 residues. Trimming cost V 2 bases and J 15 bases; bases outside gene matches: 14. Germline lookup yields CDR1 KGHSH and CDR2 LQKENI. DNA for the CDR3: TGTGCCAGCTCACCAAGGGACAGGGAAGGTGAAGGGCGGCATTTT. This encodes CASSPRDREGEGRHF.

This clone was seen just once. The DNA for the CDR3 is TGTGCCAGCAGTGACTCTAGTGAAGCTTTCTTT. Protein sequence: CASSDSSEAFF. The chain recombines TRBV6-4 with TRBJ1-1, with no clear D. The CDR3 sequence is 11 residues long. Trimming removed 0 bases at V and 7 bases at J, with 3 bases between. CDR1 is MRHNA and CDR2 is SNTAGT in the germline V gene.

V is TRBV15 and J is TRBJ2-1, with a tentative D call TRBD2 (6 bases). Germline V gives CDR1 LNHNV, CDR2 YYDKDF (reference sequence). Trimming removed 2 bases from V and 4 bases from J, with 15 bases in between. The length of the CDR3 is 16 residues. This chain's CDR3 is CATSRTLAPPYNEQFF. The CDR3 region has the DNA TGTGCCACCAGCAGAACCCTAGCGCCTCCTTACAATGAGCAGTTCTTC.

V gene TRBV18 combines with J gene TRBJ1-1, with D possibly matching TRBD1 (5 bases). The CDR3 length is 15 residues. Germline V gene lookup returns CDR1 KGHSH and CDR2 LQKENI. V was cut by 6 bases and J by 1 base, with 15 bases left in between. The CDR3: CASSPPGGSNTEAFF. The CDR3 nucleotides are TGTGCCAGCTCCCCCCCGGGGGGGTCGAACACTGAAGCTTTCTTT.

The chain carries TRBV4-1 and TRBJ1-2; 8 bases match TRBD1. CDR3 length: 16 residues. CDR1 is MGHRA, CDR2 YSYEKL, per germline. V lost 3 bases to trimming and J lost 6 bases; unmatched junction nucleotides: 12. In nucleotides, the CDR3 is TGCGCCAGCAGCCAGGTGACGACAGGGGCTTTGGATGGCTACACCTTC. Translation: CASSQVTTGALDGYTF.

The V and J genes are TRBV28 and TRBJ1-5, with D hard to call. The CDR3 is made up of 16 amino acids. Germline V CDR1 and CDR2: MDHEN, SYDVKM. Trimming removed 3 bases at V and 0 bases at J, with 12 bases between. CDR3 sequence (DNA): TGTGCCAGCAGTTTTTATAGATTGAATAGCAATCAGCCCCAGCATTTT. Its protein product is CASSFYRLNSNQPQHF.

The CDR3 loop reads CASSIRAGGPYEQYF. The CDR3 region has the DNA TGTGCCAGTAGTATTCGGGCGGGAGGGCCGTACGAGCAGTACTTC. The chain is built from TRBV19 and TRBJ2-7; 9 bases align to TRBD2. With V trimmed by 3 bases and J by 4 bases, 7 bases remained unmatched. CDR3 length equals 15 residues. Germline lookup yields CDR1 LNHDA and CDR2 SQIVND (reference sequence).

This sequence joins TRBV7-9 and TRBJ2-5; D is perhaps TRBD1 (6 bases). V was cut by 4 bases and J by 4 bases, with 16 bases left in between. This CDR3 is built from 15 residues. The germline V gene encodes CDR1 SEHNR and CDR2 FQNEAQ (reference sequence). CDR3 amino acids: CASSSVQGSAETQYF. DNA for the CDR3: TGTGCCAGCAGCTCGGTCCAGGGGTCAGCAGAGACCCAGTACTTC.

The chain couples TRBV30 to TRBJ2-7; 7 bases map to TRBD1. The CDR3 consists of 13 residues. Trimming at V came to 4 bases and at J to 3 bases, leaving 6 bases not matched to a gene. Germline-derived CDR1 and CDR2 are GTSNPN and SVGIG (reference sequence). CDR3 amino acids: CAWNRQGGYEQYF. CDR3 bases: TGTGCCTGGAATAGACAGGGTGGCTACGAGCAGTACTTC.

The chain recombines TRBV28 with TRBJ1-4; TRBD1 agrees at 7 bases. Trimming took 5 bases from V and 7 from J; bases not matched to a gene: 10. This CDR3 comprises 15 residues. Germline-derived CDR1 and CDR2 are MDHEN and SYDVKM. The DNA for the CDR3 is TGTGCCAGCAGTCCACTGCGGGACAGAGCTGAAAAACTGTTTTTT. This codes for CASSPLRDRAEKLFF.

This clone was seen more than once but under ten times. The chain combines TRBV2 with TRBJ1-4; D remains ambiguous. CDR3 size: 15 residues. Germline CDR1 and CDR2: SNHLY and FYNNEI. The ends were cut back, 5 bases at V and 0 bases at J, with 10 bases in the middle. The CDR3 region is CASSIERATNEKLFF. As DNA, the CDR3 is TGTGCCAGCAGTATTGAACGGGCAACTAATGAAAAACTGTTTTTT. Full variable domain (remainder filled in from reference TRBV2 and TRBJ1-4): EPEVTQTPSHQVTQMGQEVILRCVPISNHLYFYWYRQILGQKVEFLVSFYNNEISEKSEIFDDQFSVERPDGSNFTLKIRSTKLEDSAMYFCASSIERATNEKLFFGSGTQLSVL.

The chain uses TRBV2 and TRBJ1-3; TRBD1 matches at 8 bases. With V trimmed by 6 bases and J by 4 bases, 8 bases remained unmatched. Per germline, CDR1 SNHLY and CDR2 FYNNEI. The CDR3 is made up of 15 amino acids. The CDR3 is CASSDVTGGGNTIYF. As DNA, the CDR3 is TGTGCCAGCAGCGACGTTACAGGGGGAGGAAACACCATATATTTT.

This sequence joins TRBV7-9 and TRBJ1-2; 7 nucleotides line up with TRBD1. J lost 4 bases, V lost 2 bases, and 10 bases had no gene match. Germline CDR1 is SEHNR and CDR2 is FQNEAQ (reference sequence). CDR3 size: 16 residues. The CDR3 DNA reads as TGTGCCAGCAGCTTACCAGGGGGAGTAATGGGCTATGGCTACACCTTC. Encoded protein: CASSLPGGVMGYGYTF.

This clone was picked up one time. This chain uses TRBV5-8 with TRBJ1-5; TRBD1 matches at 7 bases. The ends lost 4 bases at V and 7 bases at J; junction bases unmatched: 11. CDR1 and CDR2 (germline): SGHTS, YDEGEE. The CDR3 length is 15 residues. Here the CDR3 reads CASSHRGGEWQPQHF. The CDR3 region has the DNA TGTGCCAGCAGCCACCGAGGGGGCGAATGGCAGCCCCAGCATTTT.

CDR3 sequence (DNA): TGTGCCACCAGCAGAGGCGGGGAAAGGTCCTACGAGCAGTACTTC. This translates into CATSRGGERSYEQYF. The chain uses TRBV15 and TRBJ2-7; perhaps TRBD2 as D (6 bases). With 1 base removed from V and 1 base from J, the gap between germline ends came to 11 bases. Per the germline V gene, CDR1 is LNHNV and CDR2 is YYDKDF (reference sequence). There are 15 residues in the CDR3.

This sequence joins TRBV4-2 and TRBJ2-7; D possibly corresponds to TRBD1 (7 bases). This CDR3 spans 14 amino acids. CDR1 LGHNA and CDR2 YNFKEQ come from the germline V gene. V was trimmed by 1 base and J by 4 bases, leaving 11 bases between them. CDR3 residues: CASSQATGRYEQYF. In nucleotides, the CDR3 is TGTGCCAGCAGCCAAGCGACAGGGAGGTACGAGCAGTACTTC.

This clone has only one observation. The chain is built from TRBV9 and TRBJ2-1, with TRBD2 matching over 13 bases. Germline CDR1 reads SGDLS; CDR2 reads YYNGEE. The ends lost 2 bases at V and 2 bases at J; junction bases unmatched: 7. The CDR3 runs to 18 residues. The CDR3 here is CASSVTLAGGDAYNEQFF. CDR3 sequence (DNA): TGTGCCAGCAGCGTCACACTAGCGGGAGGGGATGCCTACAATGAGCAGTTCTTC.

The CDR3 is CASIGTGGSHTEAFF. The CDR3 nucleotides are TGTGCCAGCATTGGGACAGGGGGGTCTCACACTGAAGCTTTCTTT. The rearrangement uses TRBV6-1 and TRBJ1-1; 11 bases match TRBD1. V shed 7 bases and J 3 bases; nucleotides not matched to a gene: 7. CDR3 length: 15 amino acids. Germline CDR1 and CDR2: MNHNS and SASEGT.

This clone appeared a few times. The rearrangement uses TRBV6-4 and TRBJ2-1; D is undetermined. Trimming pared 0 bases from V and 8 bases from J, leaving 8 bases between. Germline V gene data show CDR1 as MRHNA and CDR2 as SNTAGT. The CDR3 has 13 amino acids. This CDR3 reads CASSDSVEDEQFF. The CDR3 DNA follows: TGTGCCAGCAGTGACTCAGTTGAGGATGAGCAGTTCTTC.

The V call is TRBV14, the J call TRBJ2-1, with D perhaps TRBD2 (6 bases). V dropped 4 bases and J dropped 3 bases, with 13 bases sitting between them. The CDR3 has 15 amino acids. Germline assignment: CDR1 SGHDN and CDR2 FVKESK. This CDR3 reads CASSPREYDYNEQFF. CDR3 DNA sequence: TGTGCCAGCAGCCCCCGGGAGTACGACTACAATGAGCAGTTCTTC.

The chain has TRBV4-2 and TRBJ2-3; TRBD2 aligns across 8 bases. Per the germline V gene, CDR1 is LGHNA and CDR2 is YNFKEQ. This CDR3 spans 19 amino acids. Germline trimming cut 0 bases from V and 2 bases from J; bases unmatched to any gene: 13. CDR3 region: CASSQDWRTGTRYTDTQYF. The CDR3 bases are TGTGCCAGCAGCCAAGATTGGAGAACCGGGACTAGATACACAGATACGCAGTATTTT.

The table lists this clone with a count of one. The chain combines TRBV28 with TRBJ2-1; 12 nucleotides align to TRBD2. The CDR3 covers 15 residues. Germline CDR1 is MDHEN and CDR2 is SYDVKM. The junction had 9 bases not matched to a gene; V was cut back by 6 bases and J by 9 bases. The CDR3 region has the DNA TGTGCCAGCAGCCACCGACTAGCGGGAGTGTCTGAGCAGTTCTTC. Translating gives CASSHRLAGVSEQFF.

V and J are TRBV6-4 and TRBJ2-5; 12 nucleotides line up with TRBD2. The V and J ends lost 4 bases and 3 bases, in that order; junction bases with no gene match: 0. The CDR3 loop spans 14 amino acids. CDR1 is MRHNA, CDR2 SNTAGT, per germline. The CDR3: CASSGTSGKETQYF. DNA of the CDR3: TGTGCCAGCAGTGGGACTAGCGGGAAAGAGACCCAGTACTTC.

The sample holds a few counts of this clone. V and J are TRBV6-1 and TRBJ2-7; TRBD1 matches 9 bases. The germline V gene has CDR1 MNHNS and CDR2 SASEGT. V lost 2 bases and J lost 1; bases outside the gene matches: 6. This CDR3 has 16 residues. CDR3 amino acids: CASSELMGTGSYEQYF. Written as DNA, the CDR3 is TGTGCCAGCAGTGAACTTATGGGGACAGGGTCCTACGAGCAGTACTTC.

The chain recombines TRBV28 with TRBJ1-1; 8 nucleotides agree with TRBD1. Per germline, CDR1 MDHEN and CDR2 SYDVKM. This CDR3 region has 13 residues. V shed 7 bases and J 11 bases; nucleotides not matched to a gene: 12. The CDR3 here is CASTISGGRAAFF. CDR3 coding DNA: TGTGCCAGCACAATTTCAGGGGGCAGGGCTGCTTTCTTT.

This clone was seen just once. The chain carries TRBV30 and TRBJ2-5; the D gene is possibly TRBD2 (7 bases). The CDR3 has 14 amino acids. Germline values: CDR1 GTSNPN, CDR2 SVGIG (reference sequence). Trimming removed 0 bases from V and 5 bases from J, with 13 bases in between. The CDR3 nucleotides are TGTGCCTGGAGTGTAGGGGGGGCGGGGGAGACCCAGTACTTC. Amino acid sequence: CAWSVGGAGETQYF.

V is TRBV19 and J is TRBJ2-7, with TRBD2 matching 10 bases. CDR1 and CDR2 from the germline V gene are LNHDA and SQIVND (reference sequence). The junction had 4 bases not matched to a gene; V was cut back by 3 bases and J by 5 bases. The CDR3 is made up of 14 amino acids. The CDR3: CASSIGTSENEQYF. Here the CDR3 DNA reads TGTGCCAGTAGTATTGGGACTAGCGAAAACGAGCAGTACTTC.

V usage is TRBV19 and J usage is TRBJ1-1; D is unresolved. The germline CDR1 and CDR2 sequences are LNHDA and SQIVND (reference sequence). V was clipped by 2 bases and J by 0 bases, with 10 bases between them. The CDR3 runs to 15 residues. As DNA, the CDR3 is TGTGCCAGTAGTATACGGTCAGACATGAACACTGAAGCTTTCTTT. Residues: CASSIRSDMNTEAFF. The entire variable domain, with the rest obtained from reference TRBV19 and TRBJ1-1, is as follows: DGGITQSPKYLFRKEGQNVTLSCEQNLNHDAMYWYRQDPGQGLRLIYYSQIVNDFQKGDIAEGYSVSREKKESFPLTVTSAQKNPTAFYLCASSIRSDMNTEAFFGQGTRLTVV.